The clone carrying this T cell receptor (beta chain) has just a few counts. The target antigen is unknown. This specimen comes from a study of beta chain features in type 1 diabetes. Study-level information: Under 110,000,000 sorted cells were examined across all samples.

The authors sorted CD4+ naive, central memory, regulatory and stem cell-like memory cells via CD45RO/CCR7/CD25/CD127/CD95/CD27. The CDR3 extends over 14 amino acids. The germline V and J ends were trimmed by 1 base and 1 base, with 8 bases remaining between them. CDR1 is SGHRS, CDR2 YFSETQ, per germline. The study reverse transcribed the entire isolated RNA, so it sequenced expressed TCRB transcripts. The method was immunoSEQ multiplex PCR; TCRdb's version includes in-frame clones alone and lacks a portion of them. The sample lists 40,000 to 45,000 clones; approximately 56% were seen once. Points from the study as a whole: A PCR bias possibly favoring shorter templates would apply equally to patients and controls. Healthy donors had naive, central memory and Treg TCRB repertoires that appeared less similar than those seen among patients.

Sequencing used Tregs from blood. The TCR was taken from a woman aged 18-29 years in good health. The gene calls are TRBV5-1 and TRBJ1-1; tentatively, D is TRBD1 (5 bases). CDR3 coding DNA: TGCGCCAGCAGCTTGAATGGACAGAACACTGAAGCTTTCTTT. Translating gives CASSLNGQNTEAFF.